This T cell receptor (beta chain) was recorded in a study of T-cell memory formation after mild COVID-19. The wider study: Across donors, TCR clusters were largely donor specific. Study-wide findings and caveats: Balance between CD4 and CD8 was seen in clones contracting day 15 to 85, and a CD4+ lean was seen in later expanders. Cross-reactive memory apparently joined, as some responding clones appeared in pre-infection memory.

A 5'RACE reaction primed in the constant segment made cDNA libraries of TCR alpha and TCR beta, and these carried sample barcodes and UMIs. In TCRdb, the 5' RACE reads were re-called with MiXCR into one record per CDR3 protein. The table lists more than 300,000 distinct CDR3 sequences, roughly 13% of them singletons. The table lists this clonotype with a few counts. The antigen is undetermined. From germline, CDR1 is SGHNT and CDR2 YYREEE (reference sequence). V was clipped by 0 bases and J by 0 bases, with 6 bases between them. This CDR3 contains 14 residues. The sequencing input was PBMCs or a T cell subset sorted from them (not recorded which). The chain combines TRBV5-4 with TRBJ2-5; D ambiguous. The receptor comes from a man aged 18 to 30 who had mild COVID-19 (a few samples of this study predate the infection). Cell type and time point are not known. The CDR3 region is CASSLDNYQETQYF. The CDR3 DNA is TGTGCCAGCAGCTTGGATAACTACCAAGAGACCCAGTACTTC.